These 17 T cell receptor beta chains were all obtained from the same sample, sequenced in a study of Ad26.COV2.S vaccination and SARS-CoV-2 variants. Repertoires were generated with immunoSEQ multiplex PCR, while TCRdb's copy carries only in-frame clones and drops some. Here the sample spans 450,000 to 550,000 clones, roughly nine tenths being singletons. Regarding treatment: roughly 20 received Ad26.COV2.S at low or high dose, single or two shots; several received placebo; per-sample allocation not given. On day 63 after the first injection, vaccine and placebo recipients gave samples. The sample consisted of peripheral blood, taken in a trial of Ad26.COV2.S vaccine versus placebo. The source is a person aged 18-60 years who received the Ad26.COV2.S COVID-19 vaccine or a placebo.

The chain joins TRBV7-9 to TRBJ2-7, with 7 positions matching TRBD1. This CDR3 spans 14 amino acids. V gave up 5 bases and J gave up 1 base; unmatched junction bases: 5. Germline V CDR1 and CDR2: SEHNR, FQNEAQ (reference sequence). CDR3 DNA sequence: TGTGCCAGCAGCCGAGAGGGACAGTCCTACGAGCAGTACTTC. Its translation: CASSREGQSYEQYF. Full variable domain (outside the CDR3, taken from reference TRBV7-9 and TRBJ2-7): DTGVSQNPRHKITKRGQNVTFRCDPISEHNRLYWYRQTLGQGPEFLTYFQNEAQLEKSRLLSDRFSAERPKGSFSTLEIQRTEQGDSAMYLCASSREGQSYEQYFGPGTRLTVT.

This chain connects TRBV13 to TRBJ2-7, with D possibly TRBD1 on 5 matching bases. The length of the CDR3 is 14 residues. Germline values: CDR1 PRHDT, CDR2 FYEKMQ (reference sequence). V dropped 6 bases and J dropped 5 bases, with 17 bases sitting between them. The CDR3 loop reads CASSPRVRAHEQYF. The CDR3 coding sequence is TGTGCCAGCAGTCCTCGAGTCAGGGCCCACGAGCAGTACTTC.

This clone was recorded once. This chain links TRBV18 with TRBJ1-1; D uncertain. V was clipped by 4 bases and J by 5 bases, with 17 bases between them. There are 15 residues in the CDR3. Per the germline V gene, CDR1 is KGHSH and CDR2 is LQKENI. The CDR3 DNA reads as TGTGCCAGCTCACTATCGCTGCCGCCGAGGACTGAAGCTTTCTTT. As protein: CASSLSLPPRTEAFF.

This chain joins TRBV29-1 and TRBJ1-1; D uncertain. Trimming removed 4 bases at V and 4 bases at J, with 7 bases between. Germline V CDR1 and CDR2: SQVTM, ANQGSEA. This CDR3 region has 11 residues. The chain's CDR3 is CSVGTSTEAFF. CDR3 nucleotides: TGCAGCGTTGGAACGAGCACTGAAGCTTTCTTT.

This rearrangement joins TRBV7-2 to TRBJ1-5; D gene uncertain. Germline CDR1 and CDR2: SGHTA and FQGNSA. V lost 1 base and J 0 bases, leaving 7 bases between the germline ends. This CDR3 region has 15 residues. The CDR3 DNA reads as TGTGCCAGCAGCTTAGACAGACATAGCAATCAGCCCCAGCATTTT. Translating it yields CASSLDRHSNQPQHF.

The rearrangement uses TRBV7-3 and TRBJ2-3; a weak D match, TRBD1 (6 bases). The V and J ends lost 5 bases and 5 bases respectively, with 17 bases between them. The CDR3 length is 15 residues. Per germline, CDR1 SGHTA and CDR2 FQGTGA. In DNA form, the CDR3 reads TGTGCCAGCAGCCCCGGGACACCAATAAGAGATACGCAGTATTTT. As protein: CASSPGTPIRDTQYF.

The V call is TRBV19, the J call TRBJ2-3; the match to TRBD2 covers 7 bases. The V segment lost 1 base and the J segment 1 base; nucleotides outside the gene matches: 2. The germline CDR1 and CDR2 sequences are LNHDA and SQIVND (reference sequence). CDR3 length: 15 amino acids. The CDR3 here is CASSIVAGGTDTQYF. CDR3 DNA sequence: TGTGCCAGTAGTATAGTTGCGGGAGGCACAGATACGCAGTATTTT.

CDR3 DNA sequence: TGTGCCACTAAAAGCGCCGGGAACACTGAAGCTTTCTTT. It codes for CATKSAGNTEAFF. The chain employs TRBV10-3 and TRBJ1-1, with unresolved D. CDR1 ENHRY and CDR2 SYGVKD come from the germline V gene. CDR3 size: 13 residues. V dropped 10 bases and J dropped 1 base, with 13 bases sitting between them.

V is TRBV19 and J is TRBJ1-6, with D maybe TRBD1 (5 bases). V was trimmed by 8 bases and J by 8 bases, leaving 13 bases between them. This CDR3 region has 13 residues. Germline V gene lookup returns CDR1 LNHDA and CDR2 SQIVND (reference sequence). In DNA form, the CDR3 reads TGTGCCAGTGCGGGACCAATTTATTCACCCCTCCACTTT. Protein: CASAGPIYSPLHF.

The chain has TRBV7-8 and TRBJ1-2, with 10 bases lining up with TRBD1. This CDR3 has 14 residues. Germline values: CDR1 SGHVS, CDR2 FQNEAQ. V trimming: 4 bases; J trimming: 3 bases; junction bases outside the gene matches: 2. The CDR3 nucleotides are TGTGCCAGCAGCTCCGGACAGGGGGACTATGGCTACACCTTC. Amino acids: CASSSGQGDYGYTF.

The chain uses TRBV25-1 and TRBJ1-4, with D hard to call. The CDR3 contains 13 residues. The germline gives CDR1 MGHDK, CDR2 SYGVNS. Trimming pared 4 bases from V and 8 bases from J, leaving 11 bases between. The DNA for the CDR3 is TGTGCCAGCAGTGTCCAAAGGGAGGAAAAACTGTTTTTT. Residues: CASSVQREEKLFF.

The V gene is TRBV7-2, the J gene TRBJ2-7, with D uncertain. The CDR3 totals 15 residues. Trimming stripped 2 bases from V and 2 bases from J, with 13 bases between. The germline V gene has CDR1 SGHTA and CDR2 FQGNSA. The chain's CDR3 is CASSLLVAVTYEQYF. Here the CDR3 DNA reads TGTGCCAGCAGCTTACTGGTGGCGGTAACCTACGAGCAGTACTTC.

The V and J genes are TRBV2 and TRBJ2-1, with 7 nucleotides matching TRBD2. The CDR3 has 15 residues. J was trimmed by 5 bases and V by 6 bases; bases with no gene match: 10. Germline V lookup: CDR1 SNHLY, CDR2 FYNNEI. CDR3 sequence (DNA): TGTGCCAGCAGACTACTAGCGCAAATCAACAATGAGCAGTTCTTC. Its translation is CASRLLAQINNEQFF.

The V call is TRBV5-5, the J call TRBJ2-2; D may be TRBD1 (6 bases). Between the trimmed V and J ends, which lost 4 bases and 6 bases, there was a span of 19 bases. CDR3 length equals 16 residues. Germline assignment: CDR1 SGHKS and CDR2 YYEKEE (reference sequence). The CDR3: CASSPGTPGISGELFF. CDR3 bases: TGTGCCAGCAGCCCGGGGACACCGGGGATCTCCGGGGAGCTGTTTTTT.

This chain uses TRBV30 with TRBJ1-4; D is unclear. Germline lookup yields CDR1 GTSNPN and CDR2 SVGIG (reference sequence). Trimming removed 3 bases from V and 2 bases from J, with 13 bases in between. The CDR3 is 15 amino acids. The CDR3 loop is CAWRSGIVTNEKLFF. CDR3 DNA: TGTGCCTGGAGGTCCGGTATTGTGACTAATGAAAAACTGTTTTTT.

The chain carries TRBV7-2 and TRBJ1-1; 7 positions agree with TRBD1. CDR1 SGHTA and CDR2 FQGNSA come from the germline V gene. The CDR3 extends over 14 amino acids. With V trimmed by 5 bases and J by 1 base, 4 bases remained unmatched. Here the CDR3 DNA reads TGTGCCAGCAGCACTCGGACAGGGAACACTGAAGCTTTCTTT. Protein product: CASSTRTGNTEAFF.

The V and J genes are TRBV11-2 and TRBJ2-7; either TRBD1 or TRBD2 may supply D (5 bases each). Deletions cut 6 bases from V and 0 bases from J, with 21 bases between. Germline CDR1 reads SGHAT; CDR2 reads FQNNGV. This CDR3 region has 17 residues. CDR3 DNA sequence: TGTGCCAGCAGTCTAGACCGGGGCCCCTCTACCTCCTACGAGCAGTACTTC. Amino acids: CASSLDRGPSTSYEQYF.